What follows describes a single T cell receptor beta chain. Per the original data handling: Researchers report that nucleated cell counts were estimated from reference gene primer amplification. The method was immunoSEQ multiplex PCR; TCRdb's version includes in-frame clones alone and lacks a portion of them. The V and J calls and clone size are taken from that table; D and trimming were inferred from the DNA. The sample lists around 300,000 clones, around 89% seen once, with less than 3% in the top ten. This specimen belongs to a study of blood T cell repertoires in COVID-19. Cohorts were determined from participant-reported clinical history. Recovery among Cohort 3 donors was established by two negative PCRs, clearance, or symptom resolution. Germline CDR1 and CDR2: ENHRY and SYGVKD. V lost 10 bases and J lost 5, with 18 bases in between. CDR3 length: 14 residues.

The source is a woman in her fifties or sixties who had recovered from COVID-19. Sequenced input: PBMCs or T cells enriched from blood (not recorded which). This sequence joins TRBV10-3 and TRBJ2-1, with a tentative D call TRBD1 (5 bases). CDR3 in DNA: TGTGCCACCGCTCAACAGGCCAAAGACAATGAGCAGTTCTTC. It translates to CATAQQAKDNEQFF.